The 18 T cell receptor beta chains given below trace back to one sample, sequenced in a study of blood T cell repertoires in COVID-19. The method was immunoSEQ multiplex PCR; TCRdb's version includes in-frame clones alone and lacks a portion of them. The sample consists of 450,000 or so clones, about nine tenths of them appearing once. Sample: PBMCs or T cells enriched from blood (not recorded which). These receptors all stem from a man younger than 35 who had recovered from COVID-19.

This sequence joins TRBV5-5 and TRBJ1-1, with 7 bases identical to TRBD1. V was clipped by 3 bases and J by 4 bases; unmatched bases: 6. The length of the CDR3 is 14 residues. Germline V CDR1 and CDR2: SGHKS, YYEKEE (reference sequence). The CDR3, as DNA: TGTGCCAGCAGCTCCCGACAGGGTGGCACTGAAGCTTTCTTT. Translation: CASSSRQGGTEAFF.

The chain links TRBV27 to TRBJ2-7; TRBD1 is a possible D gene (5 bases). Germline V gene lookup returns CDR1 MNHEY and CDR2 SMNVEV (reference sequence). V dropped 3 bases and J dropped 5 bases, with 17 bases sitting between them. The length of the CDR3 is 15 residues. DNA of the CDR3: TGTGCCAGCAGTTTTAGTTGGACAATCGGTAACGAGCAGTACTTC. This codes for CASSFSWTIGNEQYF.

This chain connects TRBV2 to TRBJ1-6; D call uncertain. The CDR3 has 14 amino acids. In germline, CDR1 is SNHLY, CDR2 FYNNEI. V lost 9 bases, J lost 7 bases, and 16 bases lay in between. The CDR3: CARKLGRGNSPLHF. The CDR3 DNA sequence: TGTGCCAGAAAACTAGGTCGAGGAAATTCACCCCTCCACTTT.

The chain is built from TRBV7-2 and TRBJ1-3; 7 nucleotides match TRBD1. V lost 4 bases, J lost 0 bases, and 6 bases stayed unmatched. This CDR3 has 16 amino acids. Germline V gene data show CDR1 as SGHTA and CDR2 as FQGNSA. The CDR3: CASSSTRDSSGNTIYF. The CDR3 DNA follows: TGTGCCAGCAGCTCGACCCGGGACAGCTCTGGAAACACCATATATTTT.

CDR3 nucleotides: TGCGCCAGCAGCTTTGGGCAGTCCTATGGCTACACCTTC. Translating it yields CASSFGQSYGYTF. The chain links TRBV5-1 to TRBJ1-2; no clear D. Germline V CDR1 and CDR2: SGHRS, YFSETQ. V lost 2 bases, J lost 4 bases, and 9 bases lay in between. The CDR3 contains 13 residues.

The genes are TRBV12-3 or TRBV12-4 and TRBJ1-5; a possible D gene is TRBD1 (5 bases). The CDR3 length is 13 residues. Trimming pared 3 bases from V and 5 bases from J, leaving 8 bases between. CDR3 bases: TGTGCCAGCAGTTTCGGGGGGGATCAGCCCCAGCATTTT. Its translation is CASSFGGDQPQHF.

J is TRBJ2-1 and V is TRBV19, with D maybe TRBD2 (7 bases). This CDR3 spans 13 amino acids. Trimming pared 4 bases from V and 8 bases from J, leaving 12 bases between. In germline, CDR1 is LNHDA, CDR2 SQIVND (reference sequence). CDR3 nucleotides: TGTGCCAGTAGTAGCGGGGGCGGGGATGAGCAGTTCTTC. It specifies CASSSGGGDEQFF.

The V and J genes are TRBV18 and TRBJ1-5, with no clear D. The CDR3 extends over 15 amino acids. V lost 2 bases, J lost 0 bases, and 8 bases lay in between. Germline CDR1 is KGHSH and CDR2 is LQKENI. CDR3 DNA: TGTGCCAGCTCACCAATCGGGGTTAGCAATCAGCCCCAGCATTTT. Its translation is CASSPIGVSNQPQHF.

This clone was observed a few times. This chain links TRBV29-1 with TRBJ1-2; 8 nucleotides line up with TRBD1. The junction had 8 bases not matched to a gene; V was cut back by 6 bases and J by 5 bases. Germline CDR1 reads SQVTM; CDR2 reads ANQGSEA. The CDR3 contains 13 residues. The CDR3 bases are TGCAGCGTGGACAGGGAGTACGGATATGGCTACACCTTC. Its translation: CSVDREYGYGYTF.

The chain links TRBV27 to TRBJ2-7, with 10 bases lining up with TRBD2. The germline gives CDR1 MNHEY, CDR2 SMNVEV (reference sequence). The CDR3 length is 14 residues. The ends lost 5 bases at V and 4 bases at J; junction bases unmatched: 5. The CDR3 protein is CASSLAGVGYEQYF. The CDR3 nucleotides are TGTGCCAGCAGTCTAGCGGGAGTAGGTTACGAGCAGTACTTC.

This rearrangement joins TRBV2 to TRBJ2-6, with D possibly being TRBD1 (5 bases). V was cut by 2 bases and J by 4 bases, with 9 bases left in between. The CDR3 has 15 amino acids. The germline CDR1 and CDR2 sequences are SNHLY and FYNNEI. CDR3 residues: CASSEYRRGANVLTF. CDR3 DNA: TGTGCCAGCAGTGAATACAGGAGAGGGGCCAACGTCCTGACTTTC.

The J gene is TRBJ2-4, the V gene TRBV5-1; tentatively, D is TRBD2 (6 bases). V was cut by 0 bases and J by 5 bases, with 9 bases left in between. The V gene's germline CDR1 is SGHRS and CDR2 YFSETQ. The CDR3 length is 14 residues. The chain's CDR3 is CASSLGRAQNIQYF. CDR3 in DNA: TGCGCCAGCAGCTTGGGGAGGGCCCAAAACATTCAGTACTTC. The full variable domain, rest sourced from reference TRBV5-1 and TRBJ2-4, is KAGVTQTPRYLIKTRGQQVTLSCSPISGHRSVSWYQQTPGQGLQFLFEYFSETQRNKGNFPGRFSGRQFSNSRSEMNVSTLELGDSALYLCASSLGRAQNIQYFGAGTRLSVL.

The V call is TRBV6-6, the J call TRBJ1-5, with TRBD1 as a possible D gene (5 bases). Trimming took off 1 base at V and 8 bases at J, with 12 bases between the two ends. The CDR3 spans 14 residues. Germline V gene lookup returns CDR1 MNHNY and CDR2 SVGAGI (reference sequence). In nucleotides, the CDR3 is TGTGCCAGCAGTTACTACGGGGCGGGGGAGCCCCAGCATTTT. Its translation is CASSYYGAGEPQHF.

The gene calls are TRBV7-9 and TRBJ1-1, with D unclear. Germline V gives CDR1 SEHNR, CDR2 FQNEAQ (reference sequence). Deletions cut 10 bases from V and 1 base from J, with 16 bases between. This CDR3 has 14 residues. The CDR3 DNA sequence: TGTGCCACCCCATCTGAGGGAACGAACACTGAAGCTTTCTTT. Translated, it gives CATPSEGTNTEAFF.

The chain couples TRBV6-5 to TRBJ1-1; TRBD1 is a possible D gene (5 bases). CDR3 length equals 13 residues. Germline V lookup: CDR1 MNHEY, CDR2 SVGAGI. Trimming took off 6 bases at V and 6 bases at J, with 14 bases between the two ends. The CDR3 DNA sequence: TGTGCCAGCAGACTTTGGAGGGACTCTGAAGCTTTCTTT. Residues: CASRLWRDSEAFF.

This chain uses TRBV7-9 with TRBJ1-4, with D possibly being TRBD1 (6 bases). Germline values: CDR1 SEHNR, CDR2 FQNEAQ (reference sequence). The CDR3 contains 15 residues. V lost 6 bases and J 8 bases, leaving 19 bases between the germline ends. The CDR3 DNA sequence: TGTGCCAGCAGTAACGCGGCGGGGGCGTACGAAAAACTGTTTTTT. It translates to CASSNAAGAYEKLFF.

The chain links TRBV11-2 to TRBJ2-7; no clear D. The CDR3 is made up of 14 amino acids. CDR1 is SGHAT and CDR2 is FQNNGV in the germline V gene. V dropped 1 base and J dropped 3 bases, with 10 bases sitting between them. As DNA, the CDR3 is TGTGCCAGCAGCTTAGCGGCGGAAATCTACGAGCAGTACTTC. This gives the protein CASSLAAEIYEQYF.

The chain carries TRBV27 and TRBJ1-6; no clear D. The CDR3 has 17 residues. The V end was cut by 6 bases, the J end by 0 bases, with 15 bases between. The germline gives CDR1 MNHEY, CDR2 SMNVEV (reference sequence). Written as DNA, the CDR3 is TGTGCCAGCAGCCCCCGACTGACGAACTCCTATAATTCACCCCTCCACTTT. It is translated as CASSPRLTNSYNSPLHF.